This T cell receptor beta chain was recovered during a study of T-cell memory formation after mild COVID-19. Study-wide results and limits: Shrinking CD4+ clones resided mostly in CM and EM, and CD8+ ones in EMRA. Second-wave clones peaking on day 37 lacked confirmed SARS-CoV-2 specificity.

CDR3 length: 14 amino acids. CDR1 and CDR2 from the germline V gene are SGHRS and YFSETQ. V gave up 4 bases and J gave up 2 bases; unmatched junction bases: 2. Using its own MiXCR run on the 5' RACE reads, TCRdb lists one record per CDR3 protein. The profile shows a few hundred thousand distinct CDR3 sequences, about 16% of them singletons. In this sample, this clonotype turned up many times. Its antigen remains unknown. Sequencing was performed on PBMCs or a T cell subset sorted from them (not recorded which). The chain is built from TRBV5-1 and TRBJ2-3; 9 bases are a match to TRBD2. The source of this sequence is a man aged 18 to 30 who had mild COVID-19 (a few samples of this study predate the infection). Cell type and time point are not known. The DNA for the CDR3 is TGCGCCAGCAGCCGGGGACTAGCCACAGATACGCAGTATTTT. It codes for CASSRGLATDTQYF.